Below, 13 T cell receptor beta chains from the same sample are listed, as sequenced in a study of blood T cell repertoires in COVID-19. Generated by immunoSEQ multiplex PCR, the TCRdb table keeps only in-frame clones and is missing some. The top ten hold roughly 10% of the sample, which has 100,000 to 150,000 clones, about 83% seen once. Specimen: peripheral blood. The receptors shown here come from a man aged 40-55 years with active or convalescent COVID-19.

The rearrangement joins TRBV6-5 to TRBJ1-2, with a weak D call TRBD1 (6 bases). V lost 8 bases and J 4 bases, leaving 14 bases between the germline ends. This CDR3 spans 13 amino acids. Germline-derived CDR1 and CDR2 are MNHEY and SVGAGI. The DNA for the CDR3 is TGTGCCAGCCGGGTGGAAGGGGGCTATGGCTACACCTTC. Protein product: CASRVEGGYGYTF.

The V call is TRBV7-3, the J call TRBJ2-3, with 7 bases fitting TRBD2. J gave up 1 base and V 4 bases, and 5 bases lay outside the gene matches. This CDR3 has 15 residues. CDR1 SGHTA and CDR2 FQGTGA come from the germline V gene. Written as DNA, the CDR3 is TGTGCCAGCAGCTCCTCTAGCGGTGGCACAGATACGCAGTATTTT. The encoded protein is CASSSSSGGTDTQYF. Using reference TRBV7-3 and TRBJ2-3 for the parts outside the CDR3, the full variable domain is GAGVSQTPSNKVTEKGKYVELRCDPISGHTALYWYRQSLGQGPEFLIYFQGTGAADDSGLPNDRFFAVRPEGSVSTLKIQRTERGDSAVYLCASSSSSGGTDTQYFGPGTRLTVL.

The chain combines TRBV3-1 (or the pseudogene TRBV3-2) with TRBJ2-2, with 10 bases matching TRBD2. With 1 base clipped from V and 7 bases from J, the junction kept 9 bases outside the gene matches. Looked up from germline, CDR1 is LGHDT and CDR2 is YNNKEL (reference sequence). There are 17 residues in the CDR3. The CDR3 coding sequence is TGTGCCAGCAGCCAAGTTCATAGCGGGGGGTTTAACGGGGAGCTGTTTTTT. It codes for CASSQVHSGGFNGELFF.

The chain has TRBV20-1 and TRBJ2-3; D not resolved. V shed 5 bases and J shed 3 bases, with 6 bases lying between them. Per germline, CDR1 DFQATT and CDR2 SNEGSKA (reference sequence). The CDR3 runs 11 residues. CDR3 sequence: CSALRTDTQYF. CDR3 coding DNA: TGCAGTGCTCTAAGAACAGATACGCAGTATTTT.

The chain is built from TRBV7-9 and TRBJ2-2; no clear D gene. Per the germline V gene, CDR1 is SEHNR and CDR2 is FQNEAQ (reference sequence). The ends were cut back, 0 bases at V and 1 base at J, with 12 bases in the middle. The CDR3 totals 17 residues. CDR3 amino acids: CASSLAGLGENTGELFF. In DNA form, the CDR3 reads TGTGCCAGCAGCTTAGCAGGATTAGGAGAGAACACCGGGGAGCTGTTTTTT.

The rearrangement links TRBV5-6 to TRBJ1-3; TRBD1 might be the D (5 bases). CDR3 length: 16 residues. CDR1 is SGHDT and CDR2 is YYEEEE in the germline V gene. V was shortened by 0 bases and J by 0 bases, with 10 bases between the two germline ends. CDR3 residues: CASSLGSRASGNTIYF. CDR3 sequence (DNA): TGTGCCAGCAGCTTGGGCTCCAGGGCCTCTGGAAACACCATATATTTT.

The CDR3 DNA follows: TGTGCCAGCAGCTTAAACGGGGGACAGAAGAGGGGGACCCAGTACTTC. It specifies CASSLNGGQKRGTQYF. J is TRBJ2-5 and V is TRBV7-2; D is possibly TRBD1 (7 bases). Looked up from germline, CDR1 is SGHTA and CDR2 is FQGNSA. The CDR3 contains 16 residues. Trimming pared 2 bases from V and 7 bases from J, leaving 20 bases between.

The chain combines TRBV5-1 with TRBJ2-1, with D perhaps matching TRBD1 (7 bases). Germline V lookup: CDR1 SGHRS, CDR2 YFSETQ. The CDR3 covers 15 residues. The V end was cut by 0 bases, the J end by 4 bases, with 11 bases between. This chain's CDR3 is CASSLVAGGYNEQFF. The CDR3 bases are TGCGCCAGCAGCTTGGTGGCAGGGGGGTACAATGAGCAGTTCTTC.

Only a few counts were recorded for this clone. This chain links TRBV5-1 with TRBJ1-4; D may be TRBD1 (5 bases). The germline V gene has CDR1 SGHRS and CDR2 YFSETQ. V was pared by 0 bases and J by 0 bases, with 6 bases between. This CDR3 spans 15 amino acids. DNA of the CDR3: TGCGCCAGCAGCTTGGAGGGGCCAACTAATGAAAAACTGTTTTTT. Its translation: CASSLEGPTNEKLFF.

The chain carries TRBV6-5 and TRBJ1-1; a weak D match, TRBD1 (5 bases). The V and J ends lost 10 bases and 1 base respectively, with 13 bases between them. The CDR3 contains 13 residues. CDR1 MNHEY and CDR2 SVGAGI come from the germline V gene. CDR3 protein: CAIILGANTEAFF. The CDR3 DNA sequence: TGTGCCATCATCCTAGGGGCGAACACTGAAGCTTTCTTT.

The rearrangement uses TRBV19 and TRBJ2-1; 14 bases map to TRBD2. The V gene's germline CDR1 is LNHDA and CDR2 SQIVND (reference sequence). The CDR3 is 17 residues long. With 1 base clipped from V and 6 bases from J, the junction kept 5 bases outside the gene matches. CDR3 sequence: CASSIVGLAGGFNEQFF. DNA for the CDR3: TGTGCCAGTAGTATAGTAGGACTAGCGGGGGGCTTCAATGAGCAGTTCTTC.

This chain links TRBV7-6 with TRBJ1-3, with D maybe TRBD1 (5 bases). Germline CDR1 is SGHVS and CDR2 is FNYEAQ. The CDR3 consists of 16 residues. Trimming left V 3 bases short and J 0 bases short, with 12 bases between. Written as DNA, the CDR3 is TGTGCCAGCAGCTTCGGACATCCGAGCTCTGGAAACACCATATATTTT. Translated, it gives CASSFGHPSSGNTIYF.

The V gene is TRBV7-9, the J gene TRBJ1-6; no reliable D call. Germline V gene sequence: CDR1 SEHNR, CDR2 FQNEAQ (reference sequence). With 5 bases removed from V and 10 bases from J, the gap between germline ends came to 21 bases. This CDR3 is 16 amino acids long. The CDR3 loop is CASSMLRTREGSPLHF. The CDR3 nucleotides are TGTGCCAGCAGCATGCTCCGGACGAGGGAGGGATCACCCCTCCACTTT.